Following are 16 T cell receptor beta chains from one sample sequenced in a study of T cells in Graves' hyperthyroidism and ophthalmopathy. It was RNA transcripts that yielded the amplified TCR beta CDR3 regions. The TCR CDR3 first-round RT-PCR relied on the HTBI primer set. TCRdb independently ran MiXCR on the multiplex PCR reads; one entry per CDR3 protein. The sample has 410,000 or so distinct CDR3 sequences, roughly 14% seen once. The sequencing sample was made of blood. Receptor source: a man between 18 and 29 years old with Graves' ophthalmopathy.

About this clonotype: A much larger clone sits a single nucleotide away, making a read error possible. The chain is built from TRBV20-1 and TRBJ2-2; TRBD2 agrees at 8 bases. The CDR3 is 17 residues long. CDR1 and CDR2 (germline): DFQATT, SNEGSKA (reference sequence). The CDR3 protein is CSAPKRFSGTNTGELLF. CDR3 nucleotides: TGCAGTGCACCTAAGAGATTTAGCGGGACGAACACCGGGGAGCTGCTTTTT.

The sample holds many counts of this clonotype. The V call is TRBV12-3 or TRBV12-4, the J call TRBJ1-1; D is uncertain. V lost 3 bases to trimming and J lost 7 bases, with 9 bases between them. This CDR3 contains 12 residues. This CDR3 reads CASSFTRFEAFF. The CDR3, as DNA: TGTGCCAGCAGTTTCACCCGATTTGAAGCTTTCTTT.

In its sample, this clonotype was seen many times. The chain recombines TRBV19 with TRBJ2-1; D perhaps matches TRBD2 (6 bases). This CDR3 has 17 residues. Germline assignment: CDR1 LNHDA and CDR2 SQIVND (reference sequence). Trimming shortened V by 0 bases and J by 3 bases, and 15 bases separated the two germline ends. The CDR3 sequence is CASSIDLRDSHYNEQFF. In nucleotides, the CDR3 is TGTGCCAGTAGTATAGATCTAAGGGACTCTCACTACAATGAGCAGTTCTTC.

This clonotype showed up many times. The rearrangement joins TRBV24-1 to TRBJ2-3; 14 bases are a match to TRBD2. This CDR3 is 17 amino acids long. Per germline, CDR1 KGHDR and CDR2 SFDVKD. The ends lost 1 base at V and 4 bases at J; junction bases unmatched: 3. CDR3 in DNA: TGTGCCACCAGTGATTTTGGGGGACTAGCGGGGGCAGATACGCAGTATTTT. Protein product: CATSDFGGLAGADTQYF.

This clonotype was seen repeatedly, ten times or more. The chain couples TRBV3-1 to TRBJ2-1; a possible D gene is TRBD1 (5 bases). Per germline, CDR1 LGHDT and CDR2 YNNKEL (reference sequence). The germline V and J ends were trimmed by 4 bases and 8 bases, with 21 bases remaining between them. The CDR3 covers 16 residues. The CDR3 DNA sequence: TGTGCCAGCAGCCCCGTTGTAGGGGCTGTAGGCGATGAGCAGTTCTTC. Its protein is CASSPVVGAVGDEQFF.

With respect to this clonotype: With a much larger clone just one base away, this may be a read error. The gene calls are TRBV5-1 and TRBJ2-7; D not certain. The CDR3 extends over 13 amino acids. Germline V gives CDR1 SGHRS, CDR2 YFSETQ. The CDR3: CASSLANSHEQYF. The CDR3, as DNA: TGCGCCAGCAGCTTGGCAAACTCCCACGAGCAGTACTTC.

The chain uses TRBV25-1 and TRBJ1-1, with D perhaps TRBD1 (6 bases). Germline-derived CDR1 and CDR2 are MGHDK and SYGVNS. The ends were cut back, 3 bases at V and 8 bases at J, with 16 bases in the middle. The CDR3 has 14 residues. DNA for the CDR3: TGTGCCAGCAGTGACCAAACAGGGAAGCTAGAAGCTTTCTTT. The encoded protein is CASSDQTGKLEAFF. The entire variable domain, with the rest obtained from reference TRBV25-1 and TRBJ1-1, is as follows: EADIYQTPRYLVIGTGKKITLECSQTMGHDKMYWYQQDPGMELHLIHYSYGVNSTEKGDLSSESTVSRIRTEHFPLTLESARPSHTSQYLCASSDQTGKLEAFFGQGTRLTVV.

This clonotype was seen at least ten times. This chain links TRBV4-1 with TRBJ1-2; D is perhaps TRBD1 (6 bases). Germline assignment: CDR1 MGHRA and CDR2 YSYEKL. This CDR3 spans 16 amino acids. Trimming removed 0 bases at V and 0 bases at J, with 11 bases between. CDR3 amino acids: CASSQDLGAANYGYTF. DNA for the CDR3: TGCGCCAGCAGCCAAGATTTGGGGGCCGCTAACTATGGCTACACCTTC.

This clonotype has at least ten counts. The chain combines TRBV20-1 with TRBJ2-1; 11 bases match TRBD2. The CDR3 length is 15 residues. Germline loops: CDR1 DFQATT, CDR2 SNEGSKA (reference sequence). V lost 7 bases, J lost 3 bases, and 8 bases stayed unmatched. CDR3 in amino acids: CSVRRLAGFYNEQFF. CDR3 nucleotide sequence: TGCAGTGTCCGGCGACTAGCGGGATTCTACAATGAGCAGTTCTTC.

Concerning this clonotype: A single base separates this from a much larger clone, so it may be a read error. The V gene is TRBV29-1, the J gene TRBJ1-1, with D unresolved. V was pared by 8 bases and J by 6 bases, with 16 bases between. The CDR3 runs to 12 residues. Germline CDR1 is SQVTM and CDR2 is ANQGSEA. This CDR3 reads CSLQPAKAEAFF. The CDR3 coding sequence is TGCAGCTTACAGCCGGCGAAGGCTGAAGCTTTCTTT.

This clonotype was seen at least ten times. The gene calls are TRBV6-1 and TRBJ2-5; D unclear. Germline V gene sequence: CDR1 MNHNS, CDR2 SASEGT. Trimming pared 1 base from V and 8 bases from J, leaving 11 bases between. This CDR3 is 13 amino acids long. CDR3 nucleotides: TGTGCCAGCAGTGAAGGTCGGAGCAGTACCCAGTACTTC. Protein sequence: CASSEGRSSTQYF.

CDR3 DNA: TGTGCCTGGAGTGTGGGGGACCAAGAGACCCAGTACTTC. Encoded protein: CAWSVGDQETQYF. The genes are TRBV30 and TRBJ2-5; D may be TRBD1 or TRBD2 (5 bases each). Trimming took 0 bases from V and 0 from J, leaving 5 bases between them. CDR1 and CDR2 (germline): GTSNPN, SVGIG (reference sequence). This CDR3 contains 13 residues.

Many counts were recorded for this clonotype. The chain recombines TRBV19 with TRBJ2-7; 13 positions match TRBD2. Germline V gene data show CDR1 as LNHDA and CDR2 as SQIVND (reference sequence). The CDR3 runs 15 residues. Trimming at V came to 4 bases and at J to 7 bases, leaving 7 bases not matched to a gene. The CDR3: CASSTGTSGKYEQYF. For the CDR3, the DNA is TGTGCCAGTAGTACGGGGACTAGCGGGAAATATGAGCAGTACTTC. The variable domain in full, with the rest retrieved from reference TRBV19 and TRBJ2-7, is DGGITQSPKYLFRKEGQNVTLSCEQNLNHDAMYWYRQDPGQGLRLIYYSQIVNDFQKGDIAEGYSVSREKKESFPLTVTSAQKNPTAFYLCASSTGTSGKYEQYFGPGTRLTVT.

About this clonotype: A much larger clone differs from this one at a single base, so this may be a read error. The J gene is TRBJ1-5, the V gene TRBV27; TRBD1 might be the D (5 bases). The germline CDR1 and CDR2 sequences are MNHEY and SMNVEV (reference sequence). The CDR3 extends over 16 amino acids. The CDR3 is CASSLSPGRSNRPQHF. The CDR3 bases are TGTGCCAGCAGTTTAAGCCCAGGGAGAAGCAATCGGCCCCAGCATTTT.

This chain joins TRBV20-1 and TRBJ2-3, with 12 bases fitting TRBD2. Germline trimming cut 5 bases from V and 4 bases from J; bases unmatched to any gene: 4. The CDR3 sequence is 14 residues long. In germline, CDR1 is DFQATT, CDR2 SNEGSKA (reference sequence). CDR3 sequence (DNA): TGCAGTGCTCCTAGCGGGAGGGGTCCAGATACGCAGTATTTT. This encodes CSAPSGRGPDTQYF.

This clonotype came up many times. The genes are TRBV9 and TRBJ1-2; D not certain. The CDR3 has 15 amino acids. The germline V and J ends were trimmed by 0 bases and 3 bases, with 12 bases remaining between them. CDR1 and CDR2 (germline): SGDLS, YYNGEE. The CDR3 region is CASSVELREDYGYTF. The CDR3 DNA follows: TGTGCCAGCAGCGTAGAACTCCGGGAGGACTATGGCTACACCTTC.